Described below is a single T cell receptor beta chain sequence and its context. No antigen is known for it. These data originate in a study of cytomegalovirus exposure and HLA in healthy donors. Study conclusions and caveats: Links to common viral pathogens appeared, in a later analysis, for several of the most significant clusters. Testing in vitro showed a few CMV-associated chains specific for CMV antigens.

The CDR3 has 15 amino acids. Germline CDR1 and CDR2: SGHTA and FQGNSA. V was clipped by 1 base and J by 6 bases, with 12 bases between them. Primers: 60 Vbeta forward and 13 Jbeta reverse. The repertoire was sequenced with immunoSEQ multiplex PCR; TCRdb's copy has only in-frame clones and lacks some. The sample includes roughly 160,000 clones, about 85% of them seen just once. This chain links TRBV7-2 with TRBJ1-4, with TRBD1 as a possible D gene (6 bases). The sequence was collected from a man aged 30 to 39 in good health and CMV-seropositive. Sequencing was carried out using PBMCs. The DNA of the CDR3 is TGTGCCAGCAGCTTAGGGGGGCCTCGTGATGAAAAACTGTTTTTT. Amino acids: CASSLGGPRDEKLFF.